This T cell receptor (beta chain) was observed in a study of siplizumab effects on memory and regulatory T cells. General study points: Proliferating siplizumab-culture Treg suppressive function went unconfirmed.

Only in-frame clones appear in the TCRdb table, and some are missing; sequencing was by immunoSEQ multiplex PCR. The table records over 10,000 clones, about 40% of them present only once. The mixed lymphocyte reaction cells were held in coculture (37°C) for around six days. Trimming left V 2 bases short and J 7 bases short, with 12 bases between. Germline CDR1 is GTSNPN and CDR2 is SVGIG (reference sequence). CDR3 length: 13 amino acids. Of note for this clone: The antigen is undetermined.

Material: CFSE-low (dividing) CD8+ T cells sorted from an allogeneic mixed lymphocyte reaction. This rearrangement joins TRBV30 to TRBJ2-1; unclear D gene. This clonotype was sampled from a human donor in good health; the cells came from an allogeneic mixed lymphocyte reaction. CDR3 loop: CAWSILRSNEQFF. The DNA for the CDR3 is TGTGCCTGGAGTATCCTTCGAAGTAATGAGCAGTTCTTC.